This is a list of T cell receptor beta chains from one sample in a study of regulatory dendritic cells for organ transplantation. Profiled with immunoSEQ multiplex PCR; TCRdb holds only in-frame clones, not every one. The table shows 20,000 to 25,000 clones, with roughly 69% occurring only once. Source material: memory CD4+ T cells from blood. The origin of the receptors is a human donor in good health. CDR3s include the opening cysteine and the closing phenylalanine or tryptophan. Fields, in order: V gene, clone size, J gene, D gene, CDR3 DNA, CDR3 protein. The D gene is left open where the match is weak. Only part of the rows carry a size: once, few, many, or a class if the clone is expanded.

>TRBV2|-|TRBJ1-2|-
TGTGCCAGCAGTGAACAGGGGAAACGCTATGGCTACACCTTC
CASSEQGKRYGYTF
>TRBV4-3|-|TRBJ2-2|TRBD2
TGCGCCAGCAGCCAAGCGGGGGGGACGGACACCGGGGAGCTGTTTTTT
CASSQAGGTDTGELFF
>TRBV6-5|-|TRBJ1-1|-
TGTGCCAGCAGTTACTCGAGTTTTTTGAACACTGAAGCTTTCTTT
CASSYSSFLNTEAFF
>TRBV5-6|-|TRBJ1-4|-
TGTGCCAGCAGCTTGTTTACAACTAATGAAAAACTGTTTTTT
CASSLFTTNEKLFF
>TRBV18|-|TRBJ2-7|-
TGTGCCAGCCCACCAGGCGGCTACGAGCAGTACTTC
CASPPGGYEQYF
>TRBV12-5|medium-sized|TRBJ1-2|-
TGTGCTAGTGGTGGAGAGAACTATGGCTACACCTTC
CASGGENYGYTF
>TRBV2|-|TRBJ2-2|TRBD2
TGTGCCAGCAGTGATTTAGCGGGGAGTTACACCGGGGAGCTGTTTTTT
CASSDLAGSYTGELFF
>TRBV7-9|-|TRBJ2-2|TRBD1
TGTGCCAGCAGAGCCGGGACAGGGAACACCGGGGAGCTGTTTTTT
CASRAGTGNTGELFF
>TRBV18|few|TRBJ1-3|TRBD1
TGTGCCAGCACTCCGGGACAGGGGCCCTCTGGAAACACCATATATTTT
CASTPGQGPSGNTIYF
>TRBV18|-|TRBJ1-6|-
TGTGCCAGCTCACCATTTGAGGGGGATAATTCACCCCTCCACTTT
CASSPFEGDNSPLHF
>TRBV27|-|TRBJ2-2|-
TGTGCCAGCAGGGGGAGCACCGGGGAGCTGTTTTTT
CASRGSTGELFF
>TRBV11-3|-|TRBJ2-1|TRBD2
TGTGCCAGCAGACAAGACAGCGGGGTGGGCAATGAGCAGTTCTTC
CASRQDSGVGNEQFF
>TRBV4-2|-|TRBJ2-3|-
TGTGCCAGCAGCCAGGGCCAGGCGGGAGATACGCAGTATTTT
CASSQGQAGDTQYF
>TRBV14|-|TRBJ2-4|TRBD2
TGTGCCAGCAGCCCCTCGGTGGGGGGGGAAGCCAAAAACATTCAGTACTTC
CASSPSVGGEAKNIQYF
>TRBV4-1|-|TRBJ2-5|TRBD2
TGCGCCAGCAGCCAAGATGAATTTACTAGCGGGGGGTCAGCGACCCAGTACTTC
CASSQDEFTSGGSATQYF
>TRBV5-1|-|TRBJ2-7|-
TGCGCCAGCAGCTTGGACAGGTCCGACCTCTACTACGAGCAGTACTTC
CASSLDRSDLYYEQYF
>TRBV9|few|TRBJ1-5|TRBD1
TGTGCCAGCAGCGGGGGGGACAGGGAGGGCAATCAGCCCCAGCATTTT
CASSGGDREGNQPQHF
>TRBV10-3|-|TRBJ1-3|-
TGTGCCATCAGTCAGGGTCCCGGAAACACCATATATTTT
CAISQGPGNTIYF
>TRBV6-5|-|TRBJ2-3|-
TGTGCCAGCAGTTACGGGGGGGCTGGCACAGATACGCAGTATTTT
CASSYGGAGTDTQYF
>TRBV5-6|-|TRBJ2-5|TRBD2
TGTGCCAGCAGCCCCTTGAACGCGGGGGGGCAAACCCAGTACTTC
CASSPLNAGGQTQYF
>TRBV27|-|TRBJ2-7|-
TGTGCCAGCAGGCGGGACAGCCCATACGAGCAGTACTTC
CASRRDSPYEQYF
>TRBV11-3|-|TRBJ2-1|-
TGTGCCAGCAGCTTCCCTAACAGGGCAGGGGATGAGCAGTTCTTC
CASSFPNRAGDEQFF
>TRBV11-2|-|TRBJ1-1|TRBD1
TGTGCCAGCAGCCCAGGGCGGAACAGGGGTAGTACTGAAGCTTTCTTT
CASSPGRNRGSTEAFF
>TRBV5-1|-|TRBJ2-7|TRBD2
TGCGCCAGCAGCTTTTGGAGCGGGGGGCACTACGAGCAGTACTTC
CASSFWSGGHYEQYF
>TRBV11-2|-|TRBJ2-3|-
TGTGCCAGCACCAAAAGGGTCCCGGGGGTCGGCGCAGATACGCAGTATTTT
CASTKRVPGVGADTQYF
>TRBV4-2|-|TRBJ2-3|TRBD2
TGTGCCAGCAGCAGAGGACTAGCGGGGGGGACAGATACGCAGTATTTT
CASSRGLAGGTDTQYF
>TRBV6-5|-|TRBJ2-5|TRBD1
TGTGCCAGCTCTAACAACAGGGGAGAGACCCAGTACTTC
CASSNNRGETQYF
>TRBV19|-|TRBJ1-5|TRBD1
TGTGCCAGTAGTACGACAGGGGGGGATCAGCCCCAGCATTTT
CASSTTGGDQPQHF
>TRBV18|-|TRBJ2-7|TRBD1
TGTGCCAGCTCACCTACAGGGGCCTCCTACGAGCAGTACTTC
CASSPTGASYEQYF
>TRBV5-1|-|TRBJ2-1|-
TGCGCCAGCAGCTTGAGGGGGTCATGGGATGAGCAGTTCTTC
CASSLRGSWDEQFF
>TRBV7-9|-|TRBJ2-1|-
TGTGCCAGCAGCCCCAGGTCGGGGGTTGTCTCCTACAATGAGCAGTTCTTC
CASSPRSGVVSYNEQFF
>TRBV11-2|-|TRBJ2-5|TRBD1
TGTGCCAGCAGGTCCTCAGGGGGCGTAGAGACCCAGTACTTC
CASRSSGGVETQYF
>TRBV29-1|-|TRBJ1-4|-
TGCAGCGCCTCAAGCCCTGGTGGGCATGAAAAACTGTTTTTT
CSASSPGGHEKLFF
>TRBV11-2|-|TRBJ1-1|-
TGTGCCAGCAGCACAGGTGGCACTGAAGCTTTCTTT
CASSTGGTEAFF
>TRBV6-1|-|TRBJ2-3|-
TGTGCCAGCAGTCCTAGTTGGACAGATACGCAGTATTTT
CASSPSWTDTQYF
>TRBV6-6|-|TRBJ1-1|TRBD1
TGTGCCAGCGCAACGGGACAGGGGAACACTGAAGCTTTCTTT
CASATGQGNTEAFF
>TRBV5-4|-|TRBJ1-1|-
TGTGCCAGCAGCCTTCCGGTCGGGGGCACTGAAGCTTTCTTT
CASSLPVGGTEAFF
>TRBV27|-|TRBJ1-2|TRBD1
TGTGCCAGCAGGCGGACAGGGGGCGGCTATGGCTACACCTTC
CASRRTGGGYGYTF
>TRBV6-1|-|TRBJ1-2|TRBD1
TGTGCCAGCAGTGCCGACAGGGGGCGGTGGGGCTACACCTTC
CASSADRGRWGYTF
>TRBV11-2|-|TRBJ2-1|-
TGTGCCAGCAGCTTGGGACGGGACTTCTACAATGAGCAGTTCTTC
CASSLGRDFYNEQFF
>TRBV12-2|few|TRBJ2-7|-
TGTGCAAGTCGCAGAACCGGGACAGCGCTCTCCTACGAGCAGTACTTC
CASRRTGTALSYEQYF
>TRBV6-4|-|TRBJ2-1|-
TGTGCCAGCAGTGACTGGTCGGTTAGCTCCTACAATGAGCAGTTCTTC
CASSDWSVSSYNEQFF
>TRBV11-3|-|TRBJ2-7|TRBD1
TGTGCCAGCAGCTCTGGGACAGATTACGAGCAGTACTTC
CASSSGTDYEQYF
>TRBV6-1|-|TRBJ1-1|TRBD1
TGTGCCATCAACAAAGGACAGGGGGAAACTTTCTTT
CAINKGQGETFF
>TRBV5-8|-|TRBJ1-1|-
TGTGCCAGCAGCTTGGTTTTAGGACAAGCGAACACTGAAGCTTTCTTT
CASSLVLGQANTEAFF
>TRBV6-1|-|TRBJ1-1|-
TGTGCCAGCAGTGACCGCGCCAGGGGTAACACTGAAGCTTTCTTT
CASSDRARGNTEAFF
>TRBV7-9|-|TRBJ2-3|-
TGTGCCAGCAGCTCGGGACTGAGCACAGATACGCAGTATTTT
CASSSGLSTDTQYF
>TRBV6-1|-|TRBJ1-4|TRBD1
TGTGCCAGCAAGGGACAGGGGGCAACTAATGAAAAACTGTTTTTT
CASKGQGATNEKLFF
>TRBV7-9|-|TRBJ1-2|-
TGTGCCAGCAGCTTAGGAGCAGGGAACTATGGCTACACCTTC
CASSLGAGNYGYTF
>TRBV18|once|TRBJ2-7|-
TGTGCCAGCTCACCAAACAGGGCCGAGCAGTACTTC
CASSPNRAEQYF
>TRBV13|-|TRBJ2-5|-
TGTGCCAGCAGCCCACAGGGGCGGGGCCAAGAGACCCAGTACTTC
CASSPQGRGQETQYF
>TRBV13|-|TRBJ2-3|-
TGTGCCAGCAGCTTAGGAGACAGTGGGCCAGATACGCAGTATTTT
CASSLGDSGPDTQYF
>TRBV6-1|few|TRBJ1-1|-
TGTGCCAGCACTCTGACGGGGGGGAACACTGAAGCTTTCTTT
CASTLTGGNTEAFF